This T cell receptor beta chain derives from a study of blood T cell repertoires in COVID-19. The wider study: Whether acute or convalescent, the COVID-19 samples came from the United States, Italy and Spain.

Here immunoSEQ multiplex PCR was the method, and the copy in TCRdb shows in-frame clones only, minus some. The data contain roughly 500,000 clones, about 85% of them singletons. Looked up from germline, CDR1 is KGHSH and CDR2 is LQKENI. CDR3 size: 16 residues. With V trimmed by 0 bases and J by 2 bases, 2 bases remained unmatched. Participants were aged 18 to 89 years from 20 to 30 US areas. Self-reported history from a screening survey and questionnaire set each donor's cohort. Cohort 3 recovered donors had two negative PCRs, clearance, or symptom resolution. This sequence originates from a woman aged 55-75 years who had recovered from COVID-19. The chain couples TRBV18 to TRBJ1-4; 8 bases agree with TRBD1. What was sequenced was PBMCs or T cells enriched from blood (not recorded which). CDR3 DNA: TGTGCCAGCTCACCACCGGGGGACAGGACTAATGAAAAACTGTTTTTT. This codes for CASSPPGDRTNEKLFF.